Presented here are 5 T cell receptor beta chains from one specimen sequenced in a study of beta chain features in type 1 diabetes. No antigens are known for them. Whole-study results and caveats: The study found moderately but significantly shorter TCRB CDR3s in all four CD4+ subsets of Type 1 diabetes patients.

Expressed TCRB transcripts were sequenced, since all the RNA that had been isolated was reverse transcribed. Produced via immunoSEQ multiplex PCR; TCRdb's table is partial and in-frame only. Altogether 100,000 to 150,000 clones are present, around 8.8% being singletons, with the ten largest covering around 0.7%. The sample was central memory CD4+ T cells from blood. The receptors were sampled from a man under 40 with type 1 diabetes.

CDR3 nucleotide sequence: TGTGCCAGCAGCCTACAGGGGGCGAACACCGGGGAGCTGTTTTTT. Amino acids: CASSLQGANTGELFF. The V and J genes are TRBV7-9 and TRBJ2-2; 8 nucleotides line up with TRBD1. This CDR3 spans 15 amino acids. Looked up from germline, CDR1 is SEHNR and CDR2 is FQNEAQ (reference sequence). V gave up 5 bases and J gave up 0 bases; unmatched junction bases: 2.

V and J are TRBV11-2 and TRBJ2-1; TRBD1 might be the D (6 bases). Trimming stripped 5 bases from V and 0 bases from J, with 11 bases between. In germline, CDR1 is SGHAT, CDR2 FQNNGV. The CDR3 is made up of 15 amino acids. This chain's CDR3 is CASSPGQSSYNEQFF. CDR3 DNA sequence: TGTGCCAGCAGCCCCGGACAGAGCTCCTACAATGAGCAGTTCTTC.

The chain is built from TRBV7-3 and TRBJ2-1, with TRBD2 matching 7 bases. V was clipped by 5 bases and J by 6 bases; unmatched bases: 4. This CDR3 spans 13 amino acids. Germline values: CDR1 SGHTA, CDR2 FQGTGA. CDR3: CASSRGGSNEQFF. The DNA of the CDR3 is TGTGCCAGCAGCCGCGGGGGTAGCAATGAGCAGTTCTTC.

This clone came up a few times. The rearrangement joins TRBV9 to TRBJ1-2, with 9 bases that match TRBD1. Germline-derived CDR1 and CDR2 are SGDLS and YYNGEE. The trim removed 4 bases at V and 5 bases at J, leaving 15 bases unmatched. CDR3 size: 17 residues. CDR3 sequence reads: CASSPGTGSGLGYGYTF. In DNA, the CDR3 is TGTGCCAGCAGCCCGGGGACAGGGAGTGGATTGGGGTATGGCTACACCTTC.

This clone was counted between two and nine times. This chain uses TRBV6-4 with TRBJ1-1; a weak D match, TRBD1 (6 bases). The CDR3 contains 14 residues. Trimming removed 6 bases from V and 7 bases from J, with 18 bases in between. Germline lookup yields CDR1 MRHNA and CDR2 SNTAGT. The CDR3 sequence: CASRPDRSNGEAFF. The CDR3 DNA follows: TGTGCCAGCAGGCCTGACAGGTCCAACGGTGAAGCTTTCTTT.